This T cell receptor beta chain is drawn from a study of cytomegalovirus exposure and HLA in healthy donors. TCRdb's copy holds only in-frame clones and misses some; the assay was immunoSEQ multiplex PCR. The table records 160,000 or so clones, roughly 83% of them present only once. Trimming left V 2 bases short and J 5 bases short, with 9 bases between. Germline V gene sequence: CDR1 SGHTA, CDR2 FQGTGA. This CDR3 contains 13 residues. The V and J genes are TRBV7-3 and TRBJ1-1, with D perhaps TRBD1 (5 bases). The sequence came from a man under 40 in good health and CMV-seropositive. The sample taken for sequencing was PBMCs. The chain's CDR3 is CASSLGTLTEAFF. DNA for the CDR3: TGTGCCAGCAGCTTAGGGACTTTGACTGAAGCTTTCTTT.